The next 10 T cell receptor beta chains were all read from a single sample in a study of OX40 agonist ivuxolimab in advanced cancers. Here immunoSEQ multiplex PCR was the method, and the copy in TCRdb shows in-frame clones only, minus some. The sample consists of roughly 30,000 clones, more than 75% of them appearing once. This sample comprised CD4+ or CD8+ T cells sorted from blood, obtained in a trial of the OX40 agonist ivuxolimab. These receptors originate from an adult with an advanced solid tumor such as melanoma, head and neck, liver or kidney cancer.

V gene TRBV19 combines with J gene TRBJ2-5, with 8 bases identical to TRBD1. The J call is doubtful: the DNA matches TRBJ2-7 better. CDR1 and CDR2 from the germline V gene are LNHDA and SQIVND (reference sequence). This CDR3 spans 15 amino acids. The CDR3 loop is CASSIAGQGSYEQYF. The DNA for the CDR3 is TGTGCCAGTAGTATAGCAGGACAGGGATCCTACGAGCAGTACTTC.

V is TRBV2 and J is TRBJ2-7; D might be TRBD2 (5 bases). Trimming cost V 6 bases and J 1 base, with 22 bases left between them. The germline V gene encodes CDR1 SNHLY and CDR2 FYNNEI. The CDR3 runs 17 residues. The CDR3 DNA reads TGTGCCAGCAGCGAACTTTTTCCATCGAGGGATTCCTACGAGCAGTACTTC. It yields the protein CASSELFPSRDSYEQYF.

This clone has only one observation. J is TRBJ2-7 and V is TRBV11-2; D is unresolved. V gave up 9 bases and J gave up 3 bases, with 15 bases separating them. The CDR3 spans 13 residues. Germline V gene lookup returns CDR1 SGHAT and CDR2 FQNNGV. The CDR3 protein is CASGIRPNYEQYF. The CDR3 nucleotides are TGTGCCAGTGGGATTCGCCCTAACTACGAGCAGTACTTC.

The gene calls are TRBV6-1 and TRBJ1-5, with 7 bases identical to TRBD1. The germline V gene encodes CDR1 MNHNS and CDR2 SASEGT. J lost 5 bases, V lost 11 bases, and 9 bases had no gene match. CDR3 length: 13 amino acids. DNA of the CDR3: TGTGCCTTAGGACAGGTAGGGGATCAGCCCCAGCATTTT. Residues: CALGQVGDQPQHF.

The V call is TRBV11-3, the J call TRBJ2-1; 7 bases fit TRBD1. CDR1 and CDR2 (germline): SGHNT, YENEEA. This CDR3 spans 17 amino acids. V was clipped by 0 bases and J by 0 bases; unmatched bases: 5. The DNA for the CDR3 is TGTGCCAGCAGCTTAGAAAGGGGGCCGAGCTCCTACAATGAGCAGTTCTTC. Protein sequence: CASSLERGPSSYNEQFF. The variable domain in full, with the rest retrieved from reference TRBV11-3 and TRBJ2-1, is EAGVVQSPRYKIIEKKQPVAFWCNPISGHNTLYWYLQNLGQGPELLIRYENEEAVDDSQLPKDRFSAERLKGVDSTLKIQPAELGDSAVYLCASSLERGPSSYNEQFFGPGTRLTVL.

The J gene is TRBJ1-4, the V gene TRBV19; 10 bases match TRBD1. The CDR3 is made up of 16 amino acids. V was pared by 6 bases and J by 3 bases, with 7 bases of the junction left unmatched. CDR1 is LNHDA and CDR2 is SQIVND in the germline V gene (reference sequence). CDR3 loop: CASRPGQGYSNEKLFF. CDR3 sequence (DNA): TGTGCCAGTAGGCCGGGACAGGGGTATTCTAATGAAAAACTGTTTTTT.

This clone was counted a single time. The gene calls are TRBV9 and TRBJ1-1; 7 positions match TRBD1. CDR1 SGDLS and CDR2 YYNGEE come from the germline V gene. The CDR3 spans 13 residues. V lost 2 bases to trimming and J lost 5 bases; unmatched junction nucleotides: 3. The CDR3 spells CASSVQGETEAFF. CDR3 nucleotides: TGTGCCAGCAGCGTTCAGGGGGAAACTGAAGCTTTCTTT.

V usage is TRBV4-1 and J usage is TRBJ2-7, with a tentative D call TRBD1 (6 bases). V was cut by 2 bases and J by 2 bases, with 10 bases left in between. Germline V gene lookup returns CDR1 MGHRA and CDR2 YSYEKL. The CDR3 sequence is 14 residues long. CDR3: CASSQFRDTYEQYF. The CDR3 DNA reads TGCGCCAGCAGCCAATTTAGGGACACCTACGAGCAGTACTTC.

The rearrangement joins TRBV7-6 to TRBJ2-3, with 10 bases matching TRBD2. Per germline, CDR1 SGHVS and CDR2 FNYEAQ. The trim removed 5 bases at V and 3 bases at J, leaving 14 bases unmatched. This CDR3 comprises 18 residues. The CDR3 is CASSPRTNSGGPTDTQYF. CDR3 bases: TGTGCCAGCAGCCCCCGGACGAATAGCGGGGGGCCGACAGATACGCAGTATTTT.

This clone is large within its sample. DNA for the CDR3: TGCGCCAGCAGCTTCTGGGGCACGGACGACTTAATGAACACTGAAGCTTTCTTT. It yields the protein CASSFWGTDDLMNTEAFF. The V call is TRBV5-1, the J call TRBJ1-1, with D possibly matching TRBD1 (5 bases). Per the germline V gene, CDR1 is SGHRS and CDR2 is YFSETQ. CDR3 size: 18 residues. V dropped 2 bases and J dropped 0 bases, with 20 bases sitting between them. The variable domain in full, with the rest retrieved from reference TRBV5-1 and TRBJ1-1, is KAGVTQTPRYLIKTRGQQVTLSCSPISGHRSVSWYQQTPGQGLQFLFEYFSETQRNKGNFPGRFSGRQFSNSRSEMNVSTLELGDSALYLCASSFWGTDDLMNTEAFFGQGTRLTVV.